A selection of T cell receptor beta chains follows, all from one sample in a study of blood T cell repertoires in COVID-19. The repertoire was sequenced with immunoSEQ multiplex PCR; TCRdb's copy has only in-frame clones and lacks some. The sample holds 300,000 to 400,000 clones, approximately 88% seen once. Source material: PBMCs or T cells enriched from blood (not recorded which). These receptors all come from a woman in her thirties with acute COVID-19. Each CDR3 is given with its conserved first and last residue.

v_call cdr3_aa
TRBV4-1 CASSHLSGTSGVDTQYF
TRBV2 CASSYQGGRSTGELFF
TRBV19 CASAPTWTGDYGYTF
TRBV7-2 CASRGRVNTEAFF
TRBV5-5 CASSLVFLGDEQYF
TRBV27 CASSSLFTGEDQPQHF
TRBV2 CASTLHRGDIYGYTF
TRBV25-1 CASSEVRGSGNTIYF
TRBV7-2 CASSFSGTPLNEQFF
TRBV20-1 CSAVDRGVFF
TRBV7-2 CATGLTGLYGYTF
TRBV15 CATSRAGSTYGYTF
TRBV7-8 CASSYPGGGYTF
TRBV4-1 CASSQDEGWGDQPQHF
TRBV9 CASSFEGTGNTIYF
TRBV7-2 CASSFLAGGNTQYF
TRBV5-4 CASSTANYGYTF
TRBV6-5 CASSPQGLQGNGYTF
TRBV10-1 CASRDDYPTGANVLTF
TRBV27 CASSPYGGSNQPQHF
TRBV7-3 CASSQLPGPWPNEQFF
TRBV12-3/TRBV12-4 CASSFSGNYEQYF
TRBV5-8 CASSFVGRAGGEKLFF
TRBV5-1 CASSPRGTGITDTQYF
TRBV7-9 CASSLESGSYNEQFF
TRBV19 CASSENRGIGGYTF
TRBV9 CASSGANEQFF
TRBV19 CASSMGPRLGKTEAFF
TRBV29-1 CSVGGEPQYF
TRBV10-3 CAIQGNYGYTF
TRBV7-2 CASSSPRQEVGNTIYF
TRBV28 CASSLSGGSYEQYF
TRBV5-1 CASKNFQGMNTEAFF
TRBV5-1 CASRRGGAGANVLTF
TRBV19 CASSNGGTQYF
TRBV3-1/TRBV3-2 CASSQKAASGNTIYF
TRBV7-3 CASSLIPAAGIGTGELFF
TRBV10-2 CASGGAREYTSHNSPLHF
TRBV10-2 CASIMDRVDGNTIYF
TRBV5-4 CAIRDRGGRAQYF
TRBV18 CASSGDTYSYEQYF